This is a list of T cell receptor beta chains from one sample in a study of blood T cells in healthy people across ages. A single record per CDR3 protein comes from TCRdb applying MiXCR to the 5' RACE reads. Of some 1.8 million distinct CDR3 sequences in the sample, 35% to 50% are singletons; the top ten hold 20% to 25%. The material sequenced was blood. The source of these receptors is a human donor in good health. Both conserved end residues are part of each CDR3.

V	J	CDR3
TRBV18	TRBJ2-5	CASSPSGVQETQYF
TRBV24-1	TRBJ2-6	CATSGETGGLSGANVLTF
TRBV7-3	TRBJ2-3	CASSPNGGANTDTQYF
TRBV5-1	TRBJ2-7	CASSLEQGVFYEQYF
TRBV10-3	TRBJ2-3	CAISRTSVETDTQYF
TRBV24-1	TRBJ2-7	CATSDIRDGYEQYF
TRBV18	TRBJ2-7	CTSSRPSGIYEQYF
TRBV2	TRBJ2-7	CASSEAPPGLTTYEQYF
TRBV20-1	TRBJ2-5	CSASVDSWAETQYF
TRBV19	TRBJ2-1	CASQLAGTYNEQFF